This entry lists 28 T cell receptor beta chains sequenced from one sample in a study of T cells after yellow fever vaccination. TCRdb processed the 5' RACE reads anew with MiXCR; each CDR3 protein has one entry. Among under 550,000 distinct CDR3 sequences, 20% to 25% were seen once, and the ten largest hold around 16%. The source material was PBMCs, sampled roughly 23 days after the first yellow fever vaccination. These receptors were obtained from a man between 18 and 35 years old who received the YFV17D yellow fever vaccine.

At least ten counts were recorded for this clonotype. V is TRBV6-1 and J is TRBJ1-2; 10 nucleotides agree with TRBD1. Germline V gives CDR1 MNHNS, CDR2 SASEGT. CDR3 length equals 15 residues. Unmatched junction bases numbered 5, after V lost 3 bases and J lost 4 bases. The CDR3 reads CASSDPGQGTYGYTF. CDR3 DNA: TGTGCCAGCAGTGACCCGGGACAGGGGACCTATGGCTACACCTTC.

This clonotype was counted between two and nine times. The rearrangement joins TRBV5-6 to TRBJ2-1; D call uncertain. V was pared by 0 bases and J by 3 bases, with 16 bases between. Germline V gene lookup returns CDR1 SGHDT and CDR2 YYEEEE. The CDR3 consists of 17 residues. The DNA for the CDR3 is TGTGCCAGCAGCTTGGACTCAGGTCCCTTAATCTACAATGAGCAGTTCTTC. Translating it yields CASSLDSGPLIYNEQFF.

This clonotype was seen a few times. CDR3 amino acids: CASSSTAGTGLSPLHF. The CDR3 nucleotides are TGCGCCAGCAGCTCCACCGCCGGGACAGGGCTTTCACCCCTCCACTTT. The rearrangement links TRBV5-1 to TRBJ1-6, with 9 bases aligning to TRBD1. The junction had 10 bases not matched to a gene; V was cut back by 3 bases and J by 9 bases. Germline V lookup: CDR1 SGHRS, CDR2 YFSETQ. The CDR3 is 16 residues long.

This clonotype was seen repeatedly, ten times or more. The chain is built from TRBV6-2 or TRBV6-3 and TRBJ2-2, with TRBD2 matching over 8 bases. After removal of 6 bases from V and 4 bases from J, the junction contained 7 bases not matched to a gene. CDR1 MNHEY and CDR2 SVGEGT come from the germline V gene. The CDR3 length is 15 residues. CDR3 bases: TGTGCCAGCAGCCGGGGGGGGCGCGGCACCGGGGAGCTGTTTTTT. Amino acids: CASSRGGRGTGELFF.

The chain has TRBV13 and TRBJ2-5, with D maybe TRBD2 (6 bases). This CDR3 is 18 amino acids long. CDR1 and CDR2 (germline): PRHDT, FYEKMQ (reference sequence). The ends were cut back, 1 base at V and 0 bases at J, with 18 bases in the middle. The CDR3 DNA sequence: TGTGCCAGCAGCTTAGAGCTGCGGGCGGGGAGGCACCAAGAGACCCAGTACTTC. Protein product: CASSLELRAGRHQETQYF.

The V and J genes are TRBV12-3 or TRBV12-4 and TRBJ2-7; TRBD2 matches at 9 bases. CDR3 size: 15 residues. V was pared by 0 bases and J by 3 bases, with 3 bases of the junction left unmatched. The CDR3 loop is CASSLASGGGYEQYF. CDR3 nucleotide sequence: TGTGCCAGCAGTTTAGCTAGCGGGGGTGGCTACGAGCAGTACTTC.

This clonotype was seen only a few times. The chain employs TRBV2 and TRBJ2-7; TRBD1 aligns across 9 bases. The CDR3 contains 14 residues. V trimming: 4 bases; J trimming: 7 bases; junction bases outside the gene matches: 8. Per germline, CDR1 SNHLY and CDR2 FYNNEI. CDR3 sequence: CASSGGTGSGEQYF. CDR3 bases: TGTGCCAGCAGTGGAGGGACAGGGAGTGGGGAGCAGTACTTC.

The chain links TRBV7-2 to TRBJ2-4, with D perhaps matching TRBD1 (5 bases). The CDR3 totals 16 residues. Deletions cut 4 bases from V and 0 bases from J, with 13 bases between. In germline, CDR1 is SGHTA, CDR2 FQGNSA. The CDR3: CASSSRTRLAKNIQYF. Written as DNA, the CDR3 is TGTGCCAGCAGCTCCCGGACACGACTAGCCAAAAACATTCAGTACTTC.

V and J are TRBV4-2 and TRBJ1-1; no reliable D call. This CDR3 has 16 amino acids. Germline V lookup: CDR1 LGHNA, CDR2 YNFKEQ. Between the trimmed V and J ends, which lost 2 bases and 1 base, there was a span of 14 bases. The chain's CDR3 is CASSQTYTRKNTEAFF. CDR3 coding DNA: TGTGCCAGCAGCCAAACCTACACAAGGAAGAACACTGAAGCTTTCTTT.

The rearrangement links TRBV6-1 to TRBJ2-1; 10 bases agree with TRBD2. The germline CDR1 and CDR2 sequences are MNHNS and SASEGT. Trimming cost V 5 bases and J 5 bases; bases outside gene matches: 6. The CDR3 runs to 15 residues. The CDR3 nucleotides read TGTGCCAGCAGTCGCCTAGCGGGGGCCGACAATGAGCAGTTCTTC. This codes for CASSRLAGADNEQFF.

This clonotype turned up a few times. This chain connects TRBV7-9 to TRBJ2-1; no definite D call. Trimming left V 5 bases short and J 9 bases short, with 8 bases between. This CDR3 comprises 11 residues. From germline, CDR1 is SEHNR and CDR2 FQNEAQ (reference sequence). The CDR3 sequence is CASSPDSEQFF. The CDR3 bases are TGTGCCAGCAGCCCAGATAGTGAGCAGTTCTTC.

This clonotype was picked up a small number of times. This rearrangement joins TRBV7-9 to TRBJ2-4; no definite D call. CDR3 length: 16 amino acids. Germline V lookup: CDR1 SEHNR, CDR2 FQNEAQ (reference sequence). Trimming left V 1 base short and J 0 bases short, with 10 bases between. Here the CDR3 reads CASSLEGRLAKNIQYF. CDR3 bases: TGTGCCAGCAGCTTAGAGGGCAGACTAGCCAAAAACATTCAGTACTTC.

This clonotype turned up a few times. This chain links TRBV7-2 with TRBJ2-7, with 10 bases that match TRBD2. Germline V gene sequence: CDR1 SGHTA, CDR2 FQGNSA. J lost 5 bases, V lost 2 bases, and 6 bases had no gene match. The CDR3 totals 15 residues. CDR3 amino acids: CASSLNSGGRDEQYF. The DNA for the CDR3 is TGTGCCAGCAGCTTAAATAGCGGGGGGAGGGACGAGCAGTACTTC.

V gene TRBV13 combines with J gene TRBJ2-2; weak D call: TRBD2 (7 bases). Germline lookup yields CDR1 PRHDT and CDR2 FYEKMQ (reference sequence). The CDR3 sequence is 17 residues long. Trimming took 1 base from V and 2 from J, leaving 14 bases between them. The CDR3 nucleotides read TGTGCCAGCAGCTTAGCCTCCGGGGGGCAAAACACCGGGGAGCTGTTTTTT. Translated, it gives CASSLASGGQNTGELFF. The entire variable domain, with the rest obtained from reference TRBV13 and TRBJ2-2, is as follows: AAGVIQSPRHLIKEKRETATLKCYPIPRHDTVYWYQQGPGQDPQFLISFYEKMQSDKGSIPDRFSAQQFSDYHSELNMSSLELGDSALYFCASSLASGGQNTGELFFGEGSRLTVL.

This clonotype occurred a few times. This sequence joins TRBV4-2 and TRBJ1-5, with D hard to call. With 1 base removed from V and 5 bases from J, the gap between germline ends came to 6 bases. CDR1 is LGHNA, CDR2 YNFKEQ, per germline. This CDR3 is 13 amino acids long. This CDR3 is CASSQAEDQPQHF. Written as DNA, the CDR3 is TGTGCCAGCAGCCAAGCGGAGGATCAGCCCCAGCATTTT.

This clonotype was detected only a few times. V usage is TRBV6-1 and J usage is TRBJ1-1, with a weak D call TRBD1 (6 bases). Germline-derived CDR1 and CDR2 are MNHNS and SASEGT. The CDR3 loop spans 13 amino acids. CDR3 loop: CAARSGANTEAFF. CDR3 nucleotides: TGTGCAGCCCGTTCAGGGGCGAACACTGAAGCTTTCTTT.

A few counts support this clonotype. The J gene is TRBJ2-2, the V gene TRBV7-7; D gene ambiguous. The length of the CDR3 is 13 residues. Germline loops: CDR1 SSHAT, CDR2 FNYEAQ (reference sequence). V lost 1 base to trimming and J lost 8 bases, with 8 bases between them. CDR3 sequence: CASSLGAAGELFF. CDR3 nucleotide sequence: TGTGCCAGCAGCTTAGGGGCAGCAGGGGAGCTGTTTTTT.

This clonotype was counted between two and nine times. J is TRBJ2-3 and V is TRBV13; 8 bases agree with TRBD2. Germline assignment: CDR1 PRHDT and CDR2 FYEKMQ (reference sequence). The CDR3 consists of 16 residues. The V gene end was trimmed by 4 bases and the J gene end by 6 bases; junction bases not matched to a gene: 12. DNA for the CDR3: TGTGCCAGCAGCTGGGGGGACGGGGGGGCAGCGGATACGCAGTATTTT. Protein sequence: CASSWGDGGAADTQYF.

This clonotype was detected only a few times. In DNA, the CDR3 is TGTGCCAGCAGCTTAGAAACCGGACTCTACGAGCAGTACTTC. Protein product: CASSLETGLYEQYF. The J gene is TRBJ2-7, the V gene TRBV7-8, with a possible D match to TRBD2 (5 bases). The CDR3 has 14 residues. Trimming left V 1 base short and J 3 bases short, with 10 bases between. CDR1 is SGHVS and CDR2 is FQNEAQ in the germline V gene.

V usage is TRBV24-1 and J usage is TRBJ2-3; a weak D match, TRBD1 (6 bases). The length of the CDR3 is 15 residues. Trimming shortened V by 5 bases and J by 0 bases, and 11 bases separated the two germline ends. CDR1 is KGHDR, CDR2 SFDVKD, per germline. The CDR3 region has the DNA TGTGCCACCAGTGGACAACAGGGAAGCACAGATACGCAGTATTTT. Its protein product is CATSGQQGSTDTQYF.

This chain links TRBV5-4 with TRBJ2-3; TRBD2 agrees at 8 bases. CDR1 SGHNT and CDR2 YYREEE come from the germline V gene (reference sequence). The CDR3 covers 15 residues. V shed 4 bases and J 0 bases; nucleotides not matched to a gene: 4. This chain's CDR3 is CASSILAESTDTQYF. In nucleotides, the CDR3 is TGTGCCAGCAGCATACTAGCGGAGAGCACAGATACGCAGTATTTT.

This chain joins TRBV6-5 and TRBJ2-2; 9 bases are a match to TRBD2. The V gene's germline CDR1 is MNHEY and CDR2 SVGAGI. CDR3 length: 17 residues. The trim removed 4 bases at V and 4 bases at J, leaving 10 bases unmatched. The CDR3 sequence is CASSSPGSGGLTGELFF. CDR3 bases: TGTGCCAGCAGTTCCCCGGGTAGCGGGGGCCTCACCGGGGAGCTGTTTTTT.

The chain is built from TRBV7-6 and TRBJ2-3; 10 nucleotides line up with TRBD2. This CDR3 has 17 amino acids. V lost 5 bases to trimming and J lost 0 bases; unmatched junction nucleotides: 8. Germline CDR1 and CDR2: SGHVS and FNYEAQ. CDR3 in DNA: TGTGCCAGCAGCCAGTGGACTAGCGGAACTAGCACAGATACGCAGTATTTT. Its protein product is CASSQWTSGTSTDTQYF.

The V call is TRBV29-1, the J call TRBJ2-5; 9 bases match TRBD2. In germline, CDR1 is SQVTM, CDR2 ANQGSEA. The CDR3 runs 12 residues. The V segment lost 7 bases and the J segment 4 bases; nucleotides outside the gene matches: 4. Here the CDR3 reads CSGLTSGETQYF. CDR3 DNA sequence: TGCAGCGGACTGACTAGCGGAGAGACCCAGTACTTC.

The J gene is TRBJ2-7, the V gene TRBV5-1; 8 nucleotides line up with TRBD2. Trimming removed 5 bases from V and 1 base from J; junction bases left unmatched: 8. CDR3 length equals 15 residues. From germline, CDR1 is SGHRS and CDR2 YFSETQ. The CDR3 DNA sequence: TGCGCCAGCAGTTCGTATAGCGGGGCGTCCTACGAGCAGTACTTC. This encodes CASSSYSGASYEQYF.

This clonotype was seen more than once but under ten times. This chain's CDR3 is CASSWTGGEQYF. In DNA form, the CDR3 reads TGTGCCAGCAGCTGGACAGGTGGAGAGCAGTACTTC. The chain links TRBV5-6 to TRBJ2-7; 7 nucleotides align to TRBD1. This CDR3 comprises 12 residues. V lost 3 bases to trimming and J lost 7 bases; unmatched junction nucleotides: 4. From germline, CDR1 is SGHDT and CDR2 YYEEEE. The full variable domain, rest sourced from reference TRBV5-6 and TRBJ2-7, is DAGVTQSPTHLIKTRGQQVTLRCSPKSGHDTVSWYQQALGQGPQFIFQYYEEEERQRGNFPDRFSGHQFPNYSSELNVNALLLGDSALYLCASSWTGGEQYFGPGTRLTVT.

This clonotype was counted only a few times. The chain recombines TRBV5-1 with TRBJ1-6; D is undetermined. The V gene's germline CDR1 is SGHRS and CDR2 YFSETQ. The germline V and J ends were trimmed by 0 bases and 9 bases, with 13 bases remaining between them. The CDR3 has 15 residues. The CDR3 DNA sequence: TGCGCCAGCAGCTTGGAGGGAAGTAGGACTTCACCCCTCCACTTT. Amino acids: CASSLEGSRTSPLHF. Full variable domain (remainder filled in from reference TRBV5-1 and TRBJ1-6): KAGVTQTPRYLIKTRGQQVTLSCSPISGHRSVSWYQQTPGQGLQFLFEYFSETQRNKGNFPGRFSGRQFSNSRSEMNVSTLELGDSALYLCASSLEGSRTSPLHFGNGTRLTVT.

A few counts support this clonotype. This chain joins TRBV20-1 and TRBJ2-5; D is uncertain. CDR3 length: 12 residues. Germline values: CDR1 DFQATT, CDR2 SNEGSKA (reference sequence). The V end lost 6 bases, the J end lost 5 bases, and 13 bases lay between the germline ends. CDR3 coding DNA: TGCAGTGCCGGACCCCTCGGGGAGACCCAGTACTTC. This sequence encodes CSAGPLGETQYF.